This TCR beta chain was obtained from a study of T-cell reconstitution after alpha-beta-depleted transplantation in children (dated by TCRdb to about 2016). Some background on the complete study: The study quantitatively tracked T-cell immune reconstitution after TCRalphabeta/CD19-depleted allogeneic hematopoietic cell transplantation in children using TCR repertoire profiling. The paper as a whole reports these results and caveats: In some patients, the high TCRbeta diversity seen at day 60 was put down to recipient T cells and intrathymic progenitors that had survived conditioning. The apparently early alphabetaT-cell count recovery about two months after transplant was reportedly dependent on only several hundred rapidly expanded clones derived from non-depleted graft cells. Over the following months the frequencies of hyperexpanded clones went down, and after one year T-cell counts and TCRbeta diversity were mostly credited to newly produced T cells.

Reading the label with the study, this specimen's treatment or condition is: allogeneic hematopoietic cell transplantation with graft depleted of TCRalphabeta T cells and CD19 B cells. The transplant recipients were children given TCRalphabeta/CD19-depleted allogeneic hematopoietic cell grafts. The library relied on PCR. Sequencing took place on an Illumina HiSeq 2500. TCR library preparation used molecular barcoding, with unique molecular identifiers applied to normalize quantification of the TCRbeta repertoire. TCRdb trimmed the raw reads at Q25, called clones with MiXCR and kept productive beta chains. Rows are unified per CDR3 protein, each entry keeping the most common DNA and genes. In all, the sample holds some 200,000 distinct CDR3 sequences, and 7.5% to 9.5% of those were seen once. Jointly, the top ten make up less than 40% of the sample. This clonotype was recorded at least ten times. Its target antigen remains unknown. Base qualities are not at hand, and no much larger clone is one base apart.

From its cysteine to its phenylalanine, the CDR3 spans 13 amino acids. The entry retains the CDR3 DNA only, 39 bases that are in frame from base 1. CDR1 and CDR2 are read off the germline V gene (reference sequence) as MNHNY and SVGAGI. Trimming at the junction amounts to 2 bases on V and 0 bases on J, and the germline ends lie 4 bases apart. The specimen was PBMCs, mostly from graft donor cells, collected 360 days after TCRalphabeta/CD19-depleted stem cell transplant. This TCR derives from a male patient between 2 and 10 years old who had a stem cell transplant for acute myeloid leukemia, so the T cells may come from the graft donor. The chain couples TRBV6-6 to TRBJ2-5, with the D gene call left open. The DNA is TGTGCCAGCAGTTACACTTACCAAGAGACCCAGTACTTC. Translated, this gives CASSYTYQETQYF.